This T cell receptor beta chain was recorded in a study of blood T cell repertoires in COVID-19. Study overall: Donors in the United States, Italy and Spain gave samples during acute or convalescent COVID-19. The analysed material was cDNA or gDNA that came from T cells, B-cell-depleted T cells, or PBMCs.

The CDR3 consists of 13 residues. Trimming cost V 3 bases and J 5 bases, with 8 bases left between them. Study processing details: For nucleated cells, counts were estimated from reference gene primer amplification. TCRdb keeps only in-frame clones here, not all; method: immunoSEQ multiplex PCR. That table is the source of V, J and clone size, and D and trimming were worked out from the DNA. The sample comprises about 54,000 clones, 85% to 90% of which are singletons, and around 27% rests with the top ten. The V call is TRBV12-3 or TRBV12-4, the J call TRBJ1-5; D unclear. The TCR was taken from a human donor in a cohort sampled during active COVID-19. The source material was peripheral blood. The CDR3 is CASSFTRDQPQHF. CDR3 nucleotides: TGTGCCAGCAGTTTTACGCGGGATCAGCCCCAGCATTTT.